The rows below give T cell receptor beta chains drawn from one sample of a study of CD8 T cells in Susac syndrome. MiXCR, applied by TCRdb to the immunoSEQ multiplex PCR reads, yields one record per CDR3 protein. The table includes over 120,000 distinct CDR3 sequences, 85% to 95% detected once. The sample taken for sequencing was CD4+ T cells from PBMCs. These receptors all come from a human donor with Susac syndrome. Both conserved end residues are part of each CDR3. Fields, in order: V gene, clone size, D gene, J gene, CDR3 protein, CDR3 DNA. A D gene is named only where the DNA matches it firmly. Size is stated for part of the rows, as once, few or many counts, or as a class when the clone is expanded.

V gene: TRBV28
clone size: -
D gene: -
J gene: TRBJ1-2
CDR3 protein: CASSSPPGGANYGYTF
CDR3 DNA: TGTGCCAGCAGTTCCCCCCCCGGTGGGGCTAACTATGGCTACACCTTC

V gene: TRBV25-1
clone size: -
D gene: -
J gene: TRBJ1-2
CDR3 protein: CASSESTVYGYTF
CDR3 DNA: TGTGCCAGCAGTGAGTCGACAGTCTATGGCTACACCTTC

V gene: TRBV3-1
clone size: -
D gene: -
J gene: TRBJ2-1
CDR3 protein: CASSPSLGTNNEQFF
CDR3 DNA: TGTGCCAGCAGCCCCTCCCTCGGGACAAATAATGAGCAGTTCTTC

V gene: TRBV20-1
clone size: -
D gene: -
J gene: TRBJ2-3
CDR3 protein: CSALIRPRDTQYF
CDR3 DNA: TGCAGTGCCTTGATTAGGCCCAGAGATACGCAGTATTTT

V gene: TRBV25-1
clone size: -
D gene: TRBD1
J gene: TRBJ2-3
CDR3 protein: CASSRSRQGAHADTQYF
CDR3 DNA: TGTGCCAGCAGCAGATCAAGACAGGGGGCGCATGCGGATACGCAGTATTTT

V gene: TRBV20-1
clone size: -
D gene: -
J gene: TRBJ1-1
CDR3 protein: CSAQQGGGNTEAFF
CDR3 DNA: TGCAGTGCTCAGCAGGGAGGGGGAAACACTGAAGCTTTCTTT

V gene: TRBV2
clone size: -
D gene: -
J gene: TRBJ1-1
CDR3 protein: CASIEWSRNTEAFF
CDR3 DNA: TGTGCCAGCATTGAGTGGAGTAGGAACACTGAAGCTTTCTTT

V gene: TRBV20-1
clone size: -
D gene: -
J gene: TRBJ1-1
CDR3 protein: CSARFRGDSEAFF
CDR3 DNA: TGCAGTGCTAGATTTAGAGGGGACTCTGAAGCTTTCTTT

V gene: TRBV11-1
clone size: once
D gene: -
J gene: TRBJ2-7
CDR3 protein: CASSLNPYEQYF
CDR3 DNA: TGTGCCAGCAGTCTAAACCCCTACGAGCAGTACTTC

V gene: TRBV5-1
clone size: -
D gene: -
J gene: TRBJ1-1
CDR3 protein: CASSLGSLNTEAFF
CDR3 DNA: TGCGCCAGCAGCTTGGGCAGCTTGAACACTGAAGCTTTCTTT

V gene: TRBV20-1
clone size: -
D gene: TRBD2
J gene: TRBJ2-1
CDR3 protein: CSARLGLARYNEQFF
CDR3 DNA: TGCAGTGCTAGATTGGGACTAGCGCGCTACAATGAGCAGTTCTTC

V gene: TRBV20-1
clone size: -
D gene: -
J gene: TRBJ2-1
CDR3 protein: CSAARADLSYNEQFF
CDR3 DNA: TGCAGTGCTGCCCGAGCTGACCTCTCCTACAATGAGCAGTTCTTC

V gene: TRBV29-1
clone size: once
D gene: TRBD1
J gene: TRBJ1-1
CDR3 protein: CSVRTGGRSTEAFF
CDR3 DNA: TGCAGCGTGCGGACAGGGGGCCGGTCCACTGAAGCTTTCTTT

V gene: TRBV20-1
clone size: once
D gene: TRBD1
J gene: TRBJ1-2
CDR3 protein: CSAREDRNYGYTF
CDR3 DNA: TGCAGTGCTAGGGAGGACAGGAACTATGGCTACACCTTC

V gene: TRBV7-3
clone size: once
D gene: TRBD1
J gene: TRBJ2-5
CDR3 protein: CASSSTGYQETQYF
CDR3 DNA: TGTGCCAGCAGCTCGACAGGGTACCAAGAGACCCAGTACTTC

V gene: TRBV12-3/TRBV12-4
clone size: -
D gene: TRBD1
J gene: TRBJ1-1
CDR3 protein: CASTGQAIKMNTEAFF
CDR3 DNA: TGTGCCAGCACCGGACAGGCGATAAAAATGAACACTGAAGCTTTCTTT

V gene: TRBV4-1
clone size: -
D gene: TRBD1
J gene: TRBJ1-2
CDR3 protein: CASSHRDRGAGGYTF
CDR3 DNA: TGCGCCAGCAGCCATAGAGACAGGGGAGCTGGCGGCTACACCTTC

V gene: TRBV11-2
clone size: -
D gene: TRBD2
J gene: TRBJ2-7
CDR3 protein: CASSFLLSGRTEQYF
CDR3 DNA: TGTGCCAGCAGCTTTCTCCTTAGCGGGAGGACTGAGCAGTACTTC

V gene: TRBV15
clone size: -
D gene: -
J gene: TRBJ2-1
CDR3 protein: CATSTNREQLRTF
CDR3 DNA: TGTGCCACCAGCACAAATCGGGAACAACTGAGAACCTTC

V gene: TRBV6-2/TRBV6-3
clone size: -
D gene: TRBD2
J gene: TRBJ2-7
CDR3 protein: CASSYSREAGGYEQYF
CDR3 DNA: TGTGCCAGCAGTTACTCGAGAGAAGCGGGAGGCTACGAGCAGTACTTC

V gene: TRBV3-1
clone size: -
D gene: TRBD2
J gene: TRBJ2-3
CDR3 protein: CASSQGLGEGTDTQYF
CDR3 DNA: TGTGCCAGCAGCCAAGGTCTGGGGGAGGGGACAGATACGCAGTATTTT

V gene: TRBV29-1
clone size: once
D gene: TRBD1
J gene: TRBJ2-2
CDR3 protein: CSARQGATGELFF
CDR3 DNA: TGCAGCGCCCGACAGGGGGCTACCGGGGAGCTGTTTTTT

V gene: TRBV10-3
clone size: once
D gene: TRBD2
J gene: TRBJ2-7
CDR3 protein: CAIRLTSGANYEQYF
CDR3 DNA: TGTGCCATCAGACTGACTAGCGGGGCCAACTACGAGCAGTACTTC

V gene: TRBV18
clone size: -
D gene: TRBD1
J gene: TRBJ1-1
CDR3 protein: CASRKPTGENTEAFF
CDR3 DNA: TGTGCCAGCAGAAAACCGACAGGGGAGAACACTGAAGCTTTCTTT

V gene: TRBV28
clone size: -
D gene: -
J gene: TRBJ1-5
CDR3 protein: CASSSYQPQHF
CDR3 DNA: TGTGCCAGCAGTAGTTATCAGCCCCAGCATTTT

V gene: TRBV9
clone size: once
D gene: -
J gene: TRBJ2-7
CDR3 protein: CASSVSLGEEQYF
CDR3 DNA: TGTGCCAGCAGCGTATCCCTAGGAGAAGAGCAGTACTTC

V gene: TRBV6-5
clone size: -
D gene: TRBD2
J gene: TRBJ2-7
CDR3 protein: CAKSASGSHVYEQYF
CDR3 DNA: TGTGCTAAAAGTGCCAGCGGGAGCCATGTTTACGAGCAGTACTTC

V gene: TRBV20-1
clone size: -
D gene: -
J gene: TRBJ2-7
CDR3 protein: CSAILAGVGAEQYF
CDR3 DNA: TGCAGTGCTATCCTTGCAGGCGTCGGGGCCGAGCAGTACTTC

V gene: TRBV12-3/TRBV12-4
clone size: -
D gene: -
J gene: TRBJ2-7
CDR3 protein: CASSLGQINEQYF
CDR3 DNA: TGTGCCAGCAGTTTGGGGCAAATCAACGAGCAGTACTTC

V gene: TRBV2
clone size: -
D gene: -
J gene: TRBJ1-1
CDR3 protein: CASSDPGRENTEAFF
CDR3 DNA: TGTGCCAGCAGTGACCCGGGACGGGAGAACACTGAAGCTTTCTTT

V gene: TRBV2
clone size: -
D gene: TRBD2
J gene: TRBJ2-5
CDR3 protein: CASSAGGAGETQYF
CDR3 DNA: TGTGCCAGCAGTGCGGGGGGGGCAGGAGAGACCCAGTACTTC

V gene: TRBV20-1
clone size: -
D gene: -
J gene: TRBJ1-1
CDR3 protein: CSARDAGETEAFF
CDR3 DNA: TGCAGTGCTAGAGATGCAGGGGAGACTGAAGCTTTCTTT

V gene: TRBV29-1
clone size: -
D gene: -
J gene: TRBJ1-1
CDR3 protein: CSAWTGGAFF
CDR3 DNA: TGCAGCGCCTGGACGGGCGGAGCTTTCTTT

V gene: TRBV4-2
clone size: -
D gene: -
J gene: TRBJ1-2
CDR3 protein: CASSQRTANYGYTF
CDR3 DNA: TGTGCCAGCAGCCAACGGACAGCTAACTATGGCTACACCTTC

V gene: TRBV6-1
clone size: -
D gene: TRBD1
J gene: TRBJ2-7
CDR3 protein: CASSTGQHYEQYF
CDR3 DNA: TGTGCCAGCAGTACGGGACAGCACTACGAGCAGTACTTC

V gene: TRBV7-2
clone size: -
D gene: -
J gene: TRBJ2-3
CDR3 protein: CASSFSAGAGGTDTQYF
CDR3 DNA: TGTGCCAGCAGCTTCTCGGCTGGGGCAGGGGGCACAGATACGCAGTATTTT

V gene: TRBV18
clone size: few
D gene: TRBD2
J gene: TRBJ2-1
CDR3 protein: CASSSGLAAYNEQFF
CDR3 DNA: TGTGCCAGCTCGTCGGGACTAGCGGCCTACAATGAGCAGTTCTTC

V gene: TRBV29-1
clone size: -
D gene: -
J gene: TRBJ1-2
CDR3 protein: CSVESRGWGGYTF
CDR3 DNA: TGCAGCGTTGAGTCTCGAGGCTGGGGTGGCTACACCTTC

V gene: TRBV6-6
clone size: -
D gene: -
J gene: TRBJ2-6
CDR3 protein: CASTARLGANVLTF
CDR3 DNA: TGTGCCAGCACCGCGCGGCTCGGGGCCAACGTCCTGACTTTC

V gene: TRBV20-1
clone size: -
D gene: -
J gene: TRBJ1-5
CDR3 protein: CSANVGGQPQHF
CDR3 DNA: TGCAGTGCTAATGTGGGGGGTCAGCCCCAGCATTTT

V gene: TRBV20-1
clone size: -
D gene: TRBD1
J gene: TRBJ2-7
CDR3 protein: CSALGDRPYYEQYF
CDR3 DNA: TGCAGTGCCCTAGGGGACAGGCCTTACTACGAGCAGTACTTC

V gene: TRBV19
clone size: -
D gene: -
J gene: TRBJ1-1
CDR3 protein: CASSLERSTEAFF
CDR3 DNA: TGTGCCAGCAGCTTAGAAAGAAGCACTGAAGCTTTCTTT

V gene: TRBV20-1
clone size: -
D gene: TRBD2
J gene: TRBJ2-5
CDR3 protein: CSAPGLAEVQETQYF
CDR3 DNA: TGCAGTGCACCGGGACTAGCTGAGGTCCAAGAGACCCAGTACTTC

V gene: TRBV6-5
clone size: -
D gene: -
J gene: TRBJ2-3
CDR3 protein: CASLSKGLDTQYF
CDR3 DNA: TGTGCCAGCCTGTCGAAGGGGCTGGATACGCAGTATTTT

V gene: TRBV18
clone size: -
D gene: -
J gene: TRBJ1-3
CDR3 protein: CASSPAPSSSGNTIYF
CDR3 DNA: TGTGCCAGCTCACCAGCGCCATCCTCCTCTGGAAACACCATATATTTT

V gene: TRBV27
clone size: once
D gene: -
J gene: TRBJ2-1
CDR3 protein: CSQSVFLKVIYNEQFF
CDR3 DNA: TGCTCCCAATCTGTGTTCCTAAAAGTGATATACAATGAGCAGTTCTTC

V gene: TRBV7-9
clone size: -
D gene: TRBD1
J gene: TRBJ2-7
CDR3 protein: CASSPGKTGSLDEQYF
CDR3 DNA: TGTGCCAGCAGCCCCGGAAAGACAGGGAGCTTGGACGAGCAGTACTTC

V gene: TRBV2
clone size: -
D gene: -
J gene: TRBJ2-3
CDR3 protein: CASSVIARTDTQYF
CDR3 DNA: TGTGCCAGCAGTGTAATAGCTCGCACAGATACGCAGTATTTT

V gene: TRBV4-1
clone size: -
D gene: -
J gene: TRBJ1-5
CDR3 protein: CASSQDQHGGGQPQHF
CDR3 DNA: TGCGCCAGCAGCCAAGACCAGCACGGGGGCGGTCAGCCCCAGCATTTT

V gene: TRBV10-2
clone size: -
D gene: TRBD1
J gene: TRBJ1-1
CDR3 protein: CASSEPPPQGLTEAFF
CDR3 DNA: TGCGCCAGCAGTGAGCCCCCCCCACAGGGGTTGACTGAAGCTTTCTTT